This T cell receptor (beta chain) emerged from a study of blood T cell repertoires in COVID-19. The overall study: Sites across the United States, Italy and Spain contributed samples from acute and convalescent COVID-19.

There are 18 residues in the CDR3. From germline, CDR1 is SGHAT and CDR2 FQNNGV. V shed 1 base, J shed 0 bases, and the junction held 9 bases outside the gene matches. In the original processing: Nucleated cell number was recorded as an estimate derived from reference gene primer amplification. Repertoires were generated with immunoSEQ multiplex PCR, while TCRdb's copy carries only in-frame clones and drops some. That table furnishes V, J and clone size, whereas the DNA furnished D and trimming. The sample shows roughly 130,000 clones, about 83% of them seen only once. The sample taken for sequencing was peripheral blood. This TCR was sampled from a middle-aged man with acute or convalescent COVID-19. The chain recombines TRBV11-2 with TRBJ2-3; 8 bases are a match to TRBD2. The CDR3 loop is CASSLVASGGTSTDTQYF. The CDR3 DNA is TGTGCCAGCAGCTTAGTTGCCAGCGGGGGCACTAGCACAGATACGCAGTATTTT.